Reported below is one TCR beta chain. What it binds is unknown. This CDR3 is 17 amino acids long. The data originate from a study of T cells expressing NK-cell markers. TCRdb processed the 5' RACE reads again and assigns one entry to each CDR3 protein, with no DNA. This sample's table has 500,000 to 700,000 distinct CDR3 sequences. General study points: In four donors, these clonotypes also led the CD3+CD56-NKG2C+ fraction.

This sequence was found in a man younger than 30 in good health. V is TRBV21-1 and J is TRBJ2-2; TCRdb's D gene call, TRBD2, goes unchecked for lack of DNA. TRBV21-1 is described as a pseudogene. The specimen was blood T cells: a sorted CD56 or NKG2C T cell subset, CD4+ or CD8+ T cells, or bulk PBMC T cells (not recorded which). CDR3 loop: CASSKNLSGSNTGELFF.